Shown below are 11 T cell receptor beta chains from a single sample sequenced in a study of T cell responses to AZD1222 COVID-19 vaccine. TCRdb's table, derived via immunoSEQ multiplex PCR, lists solely in-frame clones and lacks some. The sample consists of around 140,000 clones, about 92% of them appearing once. The specimen was peripheral blood, collected on day 0 of AZD1222 vaccination. The receptor set was obtained from an adult in good health.

Concerning this clone: Mismatch with germline at one junction end may stem from a read error. This chain uses TRBV7-7 with TRBJ2-1; 7 nucleotides match TRBD1. The CDR3 contains 15 residues. Germline CDR1 and CDR2: SSHAT and FNYEAQ (reference sequence). The CDR3 DNA reads as TGTGCTAGCAGCTTAGCTGGGACAGAGAACAATGAGCAGTTCTTC. Protein sequence: CASSLAGTENNEQFF.

This chain uses TRBV5-1 with TRBJ1-1; no clear D. CDR3 length: 15 amino acids. The germline V gene encodes CDR1 SGHRS and CDR2 YFSETQ. The ends were cut back, 4 bases at V and 0 bases at J, with 13 bases in the middle. The CDR3 coding sequence is TGCGCCAGCAGCCATGGCATTCGCATGAACACTGAAGCTTTCTTT. It yields the protein CASSHGIRMNTEAFF.

J is TRBJ1-2 and V is TRBV18; D is unclear. V lost 3 bases and J 4 bases, leaving 18 bases between the germline ends. The germline V gene encodes CDR1 KGHSH and CDR2 LQKENI. CDR3 length equals 16 residues. Here the CDR3 DNA reads TGTGCCAGCTCACCCCCTGGAAATCAAGGAGGCTATGGCTACACCTTC. Its translation is CASSPPGNQGGYGYTF. The complete variable domain, with remaining parts taken from reference TRBV18 and TRBJ1-2, reads NAGVMQNPRHLVRRRGQEARLRCSPMKGHSHVYWYRQLPEEGLKFMVYLQKENIIDESGMPKERFSAEFPKEGPSILRIQQVVRGDSAAYFCASSPPGNQGGYGYTFGSGTRLTVV.

The rearrangement joins TRBV7-9 to TRBJ1-2; the D gene is possibly TRBD1 (5 bases). From germline, CDR1 is SEHNR and CDR2 FQNEAQ (reference sequence). The ends were cut back, 5 bases at V and 4 bases at J, with 14 bases in the middle. There are 14 residues in the CDR3. The CDR3: CASSRLGRGYGYTF. CDR3 DNA sequence: TGTGCCAGCAGCAGACTGGGACGGGGCTATGGCTACACCTTC.

V and J are TRBV5-1 and TRBJ1-2; no definite D call. The CDR3 has 14 residues. Trimming took off 4 bases at V and 4 bases at J, with 14 bases between the two ends. CDR1 SGHRS and CDR2 YFSETQ come from the germline V gene. In nucleotides, the CDR3 is TGCGCCAGCAGCCCCACCCCCGGTCCCTATGGCTACACCTTC. Its translation is CASSPTPGPYGYTF.

The chain employs TRBV6-1 and TRBJ1-1; D is unclear. V lost 6 bases, J lost 4 bases, and 9 bases lay in between. This CDR3 has 12 residues. Germline CDR1 and CDR2: MNHNS and SASEGT. The CDR3 nucleotides are TGTGCCAGCAGGTCGGTCCTCACTGAAGCTTTCTTT. As protein: CASRSVLTEAFF.

V gene TRBV18 combines with J gene TRBJ1-5; perhaps TRBD1 as D (5 bases). The CDR3 has 17 amino acids. Germline CDR1 is KGHSH and CDR2 is LQKENI. The V end lost 3 bases, the J end lost 5 bases, and 20 bases lay between the germline ends. In nucleotides, the CDR3 is TGTGCCAGCTCACCCCGACCTGTGGGGGGGATTCATCAGCCCCAGCATTTT. This encodes CASSPRPVGGIHQPQHF.

The gene calls are TRBV9 and TRBJ1-2; D is perhaps TRBD1 (5 bases). The CDR3 covers 13 residues. Per the germline V gene, CDR1 is SGDLS and CDR2 is YYNGEE. V gave up 0 bases and J gave up 4 bases, with 7 bases separating them. DNA for the CDR3: TGTGCCAGCAGCGTAGGACAGTTCTATGGCTACACCTTC. Protein product: CASSVGQFYGYTF.

CDR3 amino acids: CASSLPRDTSTDTQYF. CDR3 in DNA: TGTGCCAGCAGCTTACCTAGGGATACTAGCACAGATACGCAGTATTTT. The chain combines TRBV7-2 with TRBJ2-3; no reliable D call. The germline V gene encodes CDR1 SGHTA and CDR2 FQGNSA. Between the trimmed V and J ends, which lost 2 bases and 0 bases, there was a span of 12 bases. The CDR3 contains 16 residues.

The gene calls are TRBV18 and TRBJ1-1; D perhaps matches TRBD1 (5 bases). CDR1 and CDR2 from the germline V gene are KGHSH and LQKENI. CDR3 size: 14 residues. V dropped 1 base and J dropped 3 bases, with 9 bases sitting between them. CDR3 sequence: CASSPREGHTEAFF. The CDR3 DNA reads TGTGCCAGCTCACCACGGGAGGGGCACACTGAAGCTTTCTTT.

The table lists this clone with a count of one. This sequence joins TRBV10-3 and TRBJ1-3; D possibly corresponds to TRBD1 (5 bases). Germline V gene lookup returns CDR1 ENHRY and CDR2 SYGVKD. The CDR3 loop spans 16 amino acids. Between the trimmed V and J ends, which lost 4 bases and 4 bases, there was a span of 17 bases. The CDR3 nucleotides are TGTGCCATCAGTGCCCCGATGGGGGTCCTGGGAAACACCATATATTTT. It codes for CAISAPMGVLGNTIYF.